A single sample is the source of the 8 T cell receptor beta chains below, sequenced in a study of long-term antiretroviral therapy in people with HIV (dated 2022 in TCRdb). The immunoSEQ hsTCRB v3.0 assay was used at survey level resolution for TRB variable region sequencing. What TCRdb holds here is the immuneACCESS table cut down to in-frame rearrangements. Part of the clones is not present; checked against another copy, under half of the missing clones reflect an unresolved V gene, and the others are unexplained. The sample table holds 30,000 to 35,000 clones, of which roughly three quarters were seen once. Jointly, the top ten make up 3.2% of the sample. This specimen consisted of unsorted PBMCs, obtained 1.9 years after starting antiretroviral therapy. The source of these receptors is a man between 18 and 29 years old with HIV.

This chain links TRBV4-1 with TRBJ2-4; 11 bases line up with TRBD2. CDR1 and CDR2 (germline): MGHRA, YSYEKL. Trimming cost V 5 bases and J 2 bases; bases outside gene matches: 5. The CDR3 runs 16 residues. CDR3 DNA: TGCGCCAGCAGCTTTACTAGCGGGGGTACCAAAAACATTCAGTACTTC. Translated: CASSFTSGGTKNIQYF.

V usage is TRBV7-8 and J usage is TRBJ1-3, with D possibly TRBD1 on 5 matching bases. Germline CDR1 reads SGHVS; CDR2 reads FQNEAQ. V was shortened by 2 bases and J by 2 bases, with 10 bases between the two germline ends. CDR3 length equals 15 residues. CDR3: CASSLSGGAGNTIYF. The CDR3 nucleotides read TGTGCCAGCAGCTTATCGGGAGGGGCTGGAAACACCATATATTTT.

The gene calls are TRBV14 and TRBJ2-5, with D unclear. Germline CDR1 is SGHDN and CDR2 is FVKESK. Trimming left V 4 bases short and J 2 bases short, with 5 bases between. CDR3 length: 12 amino acids. CDR3 amino acids: CASSLLQETQYF. Written as DNA, the CDR3 is TGTGCCAGCAGCCTACTACAAGAGACCCAGTACTTC. Complete variable domain (other parts from reference TRBV14 and TRBJ2-5): EAGVTQFPSHSVIEKGQTVTLRCDPISGHDNLYWYRRVMGKEIKFLLHFVKESKQDESGMPNNRFLAERTGGTYSTLKVQPAELEDSGVYFCASSLLQETQYFGPGTRLLVL.

A few counts support this clone. V is TRBV6-1 and J is TRBJ2-2, with D unresolved. Trimming removed 6 bases from V and 2 bases from J, with 13 bases in between. Looked up from germline, CDR1 is MNHNS and CDR2 is SASEGT. This CDR3 has 15 amino acids. The CDR3 sequence: CASSPLQRNTGELFF. DNA for the CDR3: TGTGCCAGCAGCCCGCTCCAGAGAAACACCGGGGAGCTGTTTTTT.

As DNA, the CDR3 is TGTGCCAGCAGTGAAGCGCTTGAGGGCTCGTCTGAAGCTTTCTTT. This gives the protein CASSEALEGSSEAFF. The chain joins TRBV6-1 to TRBJ1-1, with D uncertain. The CDR3 totals 15 residues. Germline CDR1 is MNHNS and CDR2 is SASEGT. V was shortened by 0 bases and J by 6 bases, with 14 bases between the two germline ends.

V usage is TRBV25-1 and J usage is TRBJ2-2; TRBD2 aligns across 8 bases. CDR1 MGHDK and CDR2 SYGVNS come from the germline V gene. J was trimmed by 4 bases and V by 7 bases; bases with no gene match: 5. This CDR3 comprises 14 residues. For the CDR3, the DNA is TGTGCCAGCATGGGCGGGGGGCCCACCGGGGAGCTGTTTTTT. Translated, it gives CASMGGGPTGELFF.

To note about this clone: Other DNA sequences in the sample encode the same CDR3. The chain couples TRBV6-5 to TRBJ2-4; 7 bases line up with TRBD1. CDR3 size: 16 residues. Germline CDR1 reads MNHEY; CDR2 reads SVGAGI. Trimming at V came to 1 base and at J to 1 base, leaving 4 bases not matched to a gene. This CDR3 reads CASSYLGQSAKNIQYF. The DNA for the CDR3 is TGTGCCAGCAGTTACTTGGGACAGTCGGCCAAAAACATTCAGTACTTC.

This clone occurred once. V usage is TRBV18 and J usage is TRBJ1-5; weak D call: TRBD1 (6 bases). Germline-derived CDR1 and CDR2 are KGHSH and LQKENI. CDR3 length equals 16 residues. V was clipped by 3 bases and J by 2 bases, with 14 bases between them. The CDR3 spells CASSPIGGWGNQPQHF. CDR3 nucleotide sequence: TGTGCCAGCTCACCGATTGGGGGCTGGGGCAATCAGCCCCAGCATTTT.